Below, one T cell receptor beta chain is given with its context. Methods used by the authors: It was from reference gene primer amplification that nucleated cell counts were estimated. Measured with immunoSEQ multiplex PCR; TCRdb has only the in-frame clones, and not every one. Clone size and V and J calls were adopted from that table, with D and trimming inferred from the DNA. The sample lists 200,000 to 250,000 clones; around 86% were seen once. This sample was included in a study of blood T cell repertoires in COVID-19. Study-wide context: In each case, the material was cDNA or gDNA derived from T cells, B-cell-depleted T cells, or PBMCs.

This TCR derives from a woman younger than 45 who had recovered from COVID-19. Sequenced: peripheral blood.

The DNA for the CDR3 is TGTGCCAGCAGCCAAGAAGTCCGTCTAGGTAGGCTGTTTTTT. This sequence encodes CASSQEVRLGRLFF. The gene calls are TRBV3-1 (or the pseudogene TRBV3-2) and TRBJ1-4; D unclear. Germline values: CDR1 LGHDT, CDR2 YNNKEL (reference sequence). Trimming removed 0 bases from V and 14 bases from J, with 16 bases in between. CDR3 length: 14 amino acids.